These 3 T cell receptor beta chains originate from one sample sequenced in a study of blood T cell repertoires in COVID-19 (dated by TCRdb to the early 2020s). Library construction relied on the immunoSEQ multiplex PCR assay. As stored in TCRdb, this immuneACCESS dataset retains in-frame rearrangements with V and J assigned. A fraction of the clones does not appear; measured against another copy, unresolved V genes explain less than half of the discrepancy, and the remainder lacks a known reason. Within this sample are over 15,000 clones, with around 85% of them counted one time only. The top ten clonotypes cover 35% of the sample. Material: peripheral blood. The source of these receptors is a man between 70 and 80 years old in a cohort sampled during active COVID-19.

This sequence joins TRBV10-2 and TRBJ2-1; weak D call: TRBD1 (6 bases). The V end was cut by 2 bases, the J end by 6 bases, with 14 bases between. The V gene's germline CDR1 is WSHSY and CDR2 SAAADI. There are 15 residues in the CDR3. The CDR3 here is CASSESRGVSNEQFF. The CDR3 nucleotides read TGCGCCAGCAGTGAGAGCAGGGGAGTCAGCAATGAGCAGTTCTTC.

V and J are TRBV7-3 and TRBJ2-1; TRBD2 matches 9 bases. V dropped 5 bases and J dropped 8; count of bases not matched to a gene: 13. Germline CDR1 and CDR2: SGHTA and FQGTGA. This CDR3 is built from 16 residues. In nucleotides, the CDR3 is TGTGCCAGCAGCCTGAATAGCGGGAGAAGTCTCGATGAGCAGTTCTTC. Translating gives CASSLNSGRSLDEQFF.

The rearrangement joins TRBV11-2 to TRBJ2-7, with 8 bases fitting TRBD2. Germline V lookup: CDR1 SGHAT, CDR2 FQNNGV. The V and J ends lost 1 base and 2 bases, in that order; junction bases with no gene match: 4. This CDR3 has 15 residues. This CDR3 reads CASSLVGGRTYEQYF. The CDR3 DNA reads TGTGCCAGCAGCTTAGTCGGCGGGAGGACCTACGAGCAGTACTTC.